This T cell receptor beta chain was retrieved from a study of cytomegalovirus exposure and HLA in healthy donors. CDR3 length: 15 residues. Per the germline V gene, CDR1 is SGHAT and CDR2 is FQNNGV. Between the trimmed V and J ends, which lost 5 bases and 5 bases, there was a span of 16 bases. Turning to this clone: Its antigen is not identified.

Overall study results and limits: Presence/absence results assume similar sequencing depth per donor, which may not hold. A later analysis showed HLA-associated TCR beta chains outstripping equally common others in clonal expansion. Rare TCR sequences predominated, though certain public TCRs were found in many donors. On later analysis, the bulk of CMV-associated TCR beta chains appeared to be HLA-restricted.

A multiplex PCR was run with 60 Vbeta primers and 13 Jbeta primers. TCRdb's copy holds only in-frame clones and misses some; the assay was immunoSEQ multiplex PCR. Of approximately 190,000 clones in the sample, roughly four fifths were seen once. The sample was PBMCs. The chain links TRBV11-2 to TRBJ2-1, with a tentative D call TRBD1 (5 bases). The receptor's source is a woman under 30 in good health and CMV-seronegative. The CDR3 region is CASSTFQGSNNEQFF. For the CDR3, the DNA is TGTGCCAGCAGCACCTTCCAGGGCAGTAACAATGAGCAGTTCTTC.